Detailed here is one T cell receptor beta chain. Its target is not known. The data stem from a study of OX40 agonist ivuxolimab in advanced cancers. At the level of the study: An agonistic anti-OX40 (CD134) antibody, ivuxolimab, was used to treat the patients. Participants could have had prior anti-PD-1, anti-PD-L1 or anti-CTLA-4 therapy, and about 40% had some.

This CDR3 comprises 14 residues. Per germline, CDR1 MNHNY and CDR2 SVGAGI (reference sequence). J was trimmed by 5 bases and V by 5 bases; bases with no gene match: 3. Study findings and constraints: Partial responders receiving 0.1-3.0 mg/kg showed among the lowest clonal expansion. At 0.1 to 3.0 mg/kg, CD4+ and CD8+ blood T cells expanded clonally by week 6.

Data came from immunoSEQ multiplex PCR; TCRdb stores just in-frame clones and leaves some out. The sample has over 55,000 clones, roughly 90% seen once. This sequence originates from an adult with an advanced solid tumor such as melanoma, head and neck, liver or kidney cancer. The specimen comprised CD4+ or CD8+ T cells sorted from blood, sampled in a trial of the OX40 agonist ivuxolimab. The chain joins TRBV6-6 to TRBJ1-4; 9 nucleotides line up with TRBD1. Written as DNA, the CDR3 is TGTGCCAGCAGTACGACAGGGGGGAATGAAAAACTGTTTTTT. Amino acid sequence: CASSTTGGNEKLFF.